Listed below are T cell receptor beta chains from one sample, sequenced in a study of technical replicates of blood from several donors. The table came from immunoSEQ multiplex PCR; TCRdb's copy has only in-frame clones and leaves some out. The data contain roughly 70,000 clones, 93% of them singletons. The sequenced material came from T cells isolated from PBMCs. All receptors come from a human donor in good health. CDR3s include the opening cysteine and the closing phenylalanine or tryptophan. The D gene is left open where the match is weak. Rows may omit the clone size; those that give it use once, few, many or a size class.

CDR3nt	CDR3aa	d_gene	v_gene	j_gene	abundance
TGTGCTTGGATAGCGGGGGATACCTACAATGAGCAGTTCTTC	CAWIAGDTYNEQFF	TRBD2	TRBV2	TRBJ2-1	few
TGTGCCAGCAGTTACCGACTAGCGGATGAGCAGTTCTTC	CASSYRLADEQFF	TRBD2	TRBV6-5	TRBJ2-1	NA
TGTGCCAGCACCACAGGGGGAATGTACGAGCAGTACTTC	CASTTGGMYEQYF	TRBD1	TRBV27	TRBJ2-7	NA
TGTGCCAGCAGCCAGGGGTCGGGGTCCAAAAACATTCAGTACTTC	CASSQGSGSKNIQYF	NA	TRBV14	TRBJ2-4	NA
TGTGCCAGCAGTGCCTTTCCGGGACTAGCGACAGATACGCAGTATTTT	CASSAFPGLATDTQYF	TRBD2	TRBV27	TRBJ2-3	NA
TGTGCCAGCAGCTTATCGCAGGGGAACTCCTACGAGCAGTACTTC	CASSLSQGNSYEQYF	NA	TRBV7-7	TRBJ2-7	NA
TGTGCCAGCAGCCTACTAGCGGGAGGGCCAAAGACCCAGTACTTC	CASSLLAGGPKTQYF	TRBD2	TRBV6-5	TRBJ2-5	NA
TGTGCCAGCAGTTCGGTCGGCGGGGAGCTGTTTTTT	CASSSVGGELFF	NA	TRBV6-6	TRBJ2-2	NA
TGTGCTAGTGGTTTGACAGGGCTAGCGGGAGGGGGCCGGATTCCCGGGGAGCTGTTTTTT	CASGLTGLAGGGRIPGELFF	TRBD2	TRBV12-5	TRBJ2-2	few
TGTGCCAGCAGCGATAAAGGACAGGGTGTGCCTGAAGCTTTCTTT	CASSDKGQGVPEAFF	TRBD1	TRBV5-4	TRBJ1-1	once
TGTGCCAGCAGCGTATGGACAGCCAACTATGGCTACACCTTC	CASSVWTANYGYTF	NA	TRBV7-9	TRBJ1-2	NA
TGCGCCAGCAGCTTGGTAGCAGGGGATGGCTACACCTTC	CASSLVAGDGYTF	NA	TRBV5-1	TRBJ1-2	NA
TGCGCCAGCAGCTCAATAAACAACGGGACAGGGTGGCCCCTTAAGGGGAACACTGAAGCTTTCTTT	CASSSINNGTGWPLKGNTEAFF	TRBD1	TRBV5-1	TRBJ1-1	few
TGCGCCAGCAGCCGCGACGGGACAGCTAATCAGCCCCAGCATTTT	CASSRDGTANQPQHF	TRBD1	TRBV4-1	TRBJ1-5	NA
TGTGCCAGCAGTGAAATAGAATACGAGCAGTACTTC	CASSEIEYEQYF	NA	TRBV2	TRBJ2-7	once
TGTGCCAGCAGCTCCTCGGACTTGGAAGAGACCCAGTACTTC	CASSSSDLEETQYF	NA	TRBV5-6	TRBJ2-5	NA
TGTGCCTGGAGTGTTGACAGGGATCAGCCCCAGCATTTT	CAWSVDRDQPQHF	TRBD1	TRBV30	TRBJ1-5	few
TGCAGTACTAGGGAAGGTGGAGTCATGAACACTGAAGCTTTCTTT	CSTREGGVMNTEAFF	NA	TRBV29-1	TRBJ1-1	few
TGCGCCAGCAGCCACCTACAGGGGGCTGGAAACACCATATATTTT	CASSHLQGAGNTIYF	TRBD1	TRBV4-1	TRBJ1-3	NA
TGTGCCAGCAGTTACTTCGTGGGACAGGGGATGATTGAGCAGTTCTTC	CASSYFVGQGMIEQFF	TRBD1	TRBV6-6	TRBJ2-1	once
TGTGCCAGCAGCTTGGGGGGACAGGGGGGGACTGAAGCTTTCTTT	CASSLGGQGGTEAFF	TRBD1	TRBV5-4	TRBJ1-1	NA
TGCGCCAGCAGCTTGTTTAACGGGGGGGCGTTGGTGGTCGATGATACGCAGTATTTT	CASSLFNGGALVVDDTQYF	TRBD2	TRBV5-1	TRBJ2-3	NA
TGTGCCAGCAGTCTATTAGGGGGGACAGGGGGAGGTGGCTACACCTTC	CASSLLGGTGGGGYTF	TRBD1	TRBV28	TRBJ1-2	once
TGTGCCAGCAGCTTGGACAGGAGTCCCGACGAGCAGTACTTC	CASSLDRSPDEQYF	NA	TRBV5-4	TRBJ2-7	NA
TGCAGCGTTGGTAACGCACTTGTGGGCTACACCTTC	CSVGNALVGYTF	NA	TRBV29-1	TRBJ1-2	NA
TGTGCTAGTGACCACGACAGGGGCACTGAAGCTTTCTTT	CASDHDRGTEAFF	TRBD1	TRBV12-5	TRBJ1-1	few
TGTGCCAGCAGTCCGGGACTTACGAACACTGAAGCTTTCTTT	CASSPGLTNTEAFF	NA	TRBV6-1	TRBJ1-1	NA
TGTGCCAGCAGCGTGCTAGCGGGACCCTACAATGAGCAGTTCTTC	CASSVLAGPYNEQFF	TRBD2	TRBV9	TRBJ2-1	NA
TGTGCCATCAGGACAGGGGGCGCATCAGATACGCAGTATTTT	CAIRTGGASDTQYF	TRBD1	TRBV10-3	TRBJ2-3	NA
TGTGCCAGCAAAGGAGAAGACCAGGGGATCGCCGGGGAGCTGTTTTTT	CASKGEDQGIAGELFF	NA	TRBV6-4	TRBJ2-2	NA
TGTGCCAGTAGTCCCTACGCCGACGGGAATGAGCAGTTCTTC	CASSPYADGNEQFF	NA	TRBV19	TRBJ2-1	NA
TGTGCCAGCAGCGTAGACACGGGGACAGGGGCTTCACCCCTCCACTTT	CASSVDTGTGASPLHF	TRBD1	TRBV9	TRBJ1-6	few
TGTGCCAGCAGCCCCCCTACGGGACAGGGGGGAACTGAAGCTTTCTTT	CASSPPTGQGGTEAFF	TRBD1	TRBV9	TRBJ1-1	NA
TGTGCCAGCAGCTTATCTAATAGGCGGGGGGAGCAGTACTTC	CASSLSNRRGEQYF	TRBD2	TRBV7-9	TRBJ2-7	NA
TGTGCCAGCAGCTTAACCCAGGAGGGTGAAGCTTTCTTT	CASSLTQEGEAFF	NA	TRBV7-9	TRBJ1-1	NA
TGTGCCACCAGCAGAGCCCCGGGCAGGGGATGGACTGAAGCTTTCTTT	CATSRAPGRGWTEAFF	NA	TRBV15	TRBJ1-1	NA
TGTGCCTGGAGAAAGCTACTTGAAGCTTTCTTT	CAWRKLLEAFF	NA	TRBV30	TRBJ1-1	NA
TGTGCCAGCAGACTCGGACAGGCCTACGAGCAGTACTTC	CASRLGQAYEQYF	TRBD1	TRBV25-1	TRBJ2-7	NA
TGTGCCAGCAACGAACACAGGGGATCAACTAATGAAAAACTGTTTTTT	CASNEHRGSTNEKLFF	TRBD1	TRBV28	TRBJ1-4	NA
TGTGCCAGCAGCCAATCCTATCCTTTTGAACAGGGGAACAATCAGCCCCAGCATTTT	CASSQSYPFEQGNNQPQHF	TRBD1	TRBV7-9	TRBJ1-5	few
TGTGCCAGCAGCTTAGCCAGGGGTGCTTTCTTT	CASSLARGAFF	NA	TRBV11-3	TRBJ1-1	NA
TGTGCCAGCAGTTTATTTGACAGGCTCACCGGGGAGCTGTTTTTT	CASSLFDRLTGELFF	NA	TRBV28	TRBJ2-2	once
TGTGCCAGCAGTTACAGGGACAGGGATTCTCGCGAGCAGTACTTC	CASSYRDRDSREQYF	TRBD1	TRBV6-5	TRBJ2-7	NA
TGTGCCAGCAGGGGACAGGGGGCAAGCGAGCAGTACTTC	CASRGQGASEQYF	TRBD1	TRBV9	TRBJ2-7	NA
TGTGCCTGGAGAGCTTTACCGAGCACTGAAGCTTTCTTT	CAWRALPSTEAFF	NA	TRBV30	TRBJ1-1	once